The 26 T cell receptor beta chains given below trace back to one sample, sequenced in a study of blood T cells in healthy people across ages. Together with a sample-barcoded 5' primer, a J-beta primer mix was included in a second PCR lasting roughly 6 to 12 cycles. TCRdb independently ran MiXCR on the 5' RACE reads; one entry per CDR3 protein. This table holds about 770,000 distinct CDR3 sequences, 44% found once. Sequencing input: blood. These receptors originate from a man aged 55 to 70 in good health.

The chain links TRBV4-3 to TRBJ1-2, with 7 nucleotides matching TRBD1. The CDR3 length is 15 residues. The germline V gene has CDR1 LGHNA and CDR2 YSLEER. The J segment lost 8 bases and the V segment lost 0 bases, leaving 9 bases of the junction unmatched. Here the CDR3 reads CASSQDLEGAQGYTF. As DNA, the CDR3 is TGCGCCAGCAGCCAAGATCTGGAGGGGGCGCAGGGCTACACCTTC.

In its sample, this clonotype was seen a few times. The chain links TRBV10-3 to TRBJ2-5; D possibly corresponds to TRBD1 (6 bases). The V gene lost 0 bases and the J gene lost 3 bases, with 14 bases spanning the gap. The germline gives CDR1 ENHRY, CDR2 SYGVKD. The CDR3 consists of 16 residues. As DNA, the CDR3 is TGTGCCATCAGTGAGTCGCCGACAGGAACCAAAGAGACCCAGTACTTC. This translates into CAISESPTGTKETQYF.

This clonotype was counted between two and nine times. The genes are TRBV6-5 and TRBJ2-5, with 9 bases identical to TRBD2. J lost 5 bases, V lost 0 bases, and 10 bases had no gene match. The CDR3 sequence is 17 residues long. CDR1 is MNHEY, CDR2 SVGAGI, per germline. CDR3 sequence: CASSYSLAGAFAETQYF. CDR3 sequence (DNA): TGTGCCAGCAGTTACTCGTTAGCGGGGGCCTTCGCGGAGACCCAGTACTTC.

V is TRBV20-1 and J is TRBJ2-1, with TRBD1 matching 8 bases. Gene TRBJ2-7 matches the end of the DNA better, so the J call may be wrong. The CDR3 consists of 13 residues. The germline V gene has CDR1 DFQATT and CDR2 SNEGSKA (reference sequence). The CDR3 DNA sequence: TGCAGTGCTAGCGGTGACAGGGGCAATGAGCAGTACTTC. Protein: CSASGDRGNEQYF.

This clonotype appeared a few times. The chain links TRBV4-3 to TRBJ2-2; unclear D gene. Trimming shortened V by 0 bases and J by 2 bases, and 7 bases separated the two germline ends. Germline assignment: CDR1 LGHNA and CDR2 YSLEER. The CDR3 consists of 15 residues. This CDR3 is CASSQDFINTGELFF. CDR3 nucleotides: TGCGCCAGCAGCCAAGATTTCATAAACACCGGGGAGCTGTTTTTT.

This clonotype appeared a few times. The chain combines TRBV5-1 with TRBJ2-7; TRBD1 matches 9 bases. Germline V gene lookup returns CDR1 SGHRS and CDR2 YFSETQ. Trimming cost V 3 bases and J 4 bases; bases outside gene matches: 5. The CDR3 is made up of 14 amino acids. The CDR3 region is CASSYGTGIYEQYF. The CDR3 DNA reads as TGCGCCAGCAGCTACGGGACAGGGATTTACGAGCAGTACTTC.

This chain connects TRBV20-1 to TRBJ2-7; possible D gene TRBD2, 7 bases. The V gene's germline CDR1 is DFQATT and CDR2 SNEGSKA (reference sequence). Trimming removed 5 bases at V and 3 bases at J, with 20 bases between. The CDR3 is 15 amino acids. The CDR3 protein is CSAGSGGGGYYEQYF. The CDR3, as DNA: TGCAGTGCTGGATCTGGGGGAGGGGGATACTACGAGCAGTACTTC.

This clonotype has ten or more counts. The chain is built from TRBV10-3 and TRBJ2-1; D might be TRBD2 (7 bases). Between the trimmed V and J ends, which lost 10 bases and 5 bases, there was a span of 18 bases. The CDR3 covers 14 residues. The germline V gene encodes CDR1 ENHRY and CDR2 SYGVKD. The CDR3: CATRGGGVNNEQFF. The CDR3 DNA is TGTGCCACGAGGGGGGGCGGGGTCAACAATGAGCAGTTCTTC.

The rearrangement links TRBV11-2 to TRBJ2-7, with D hard to call. The V gene's germline CDR1 is SGHAT and CDR2 FQNNGV. CDR3 length equals 17 residues. V lost 0 bases and J lost 1, with 16 bases in between. In DNA form, the CDR3 reads TGTGCCAGCAGCTTAGAGGGAACGCCAAGCCGATCCTACGAGCAGTACTTC. Translated: CASSLEGTPSRSYEQYF.

The rearrangement links TRBV11-3 to TRBJ2-5; D may correspond to TRBD1 or TRBD2 (5 bases each). Trimming took off 5 bases at V and 0 bases at J, with 13 bases between the two ends. CDR1 and CDR2 (germline): SGHNT, YENEEA. This CDR3 spans 15 amino acids. CDR3 DNA: TGTGCCAGCAGCCACCGGGACCCGTACCAAGAGACCCAGTACTTC. Its translation is CASSHRDPYQETQYF.

This chain joins TRBV9 and TRBJ2-7; the D gene is possibly TRBD1 (6 bases). The CDR3 has 14 amino acids. In germline, CDR1 is SGDLS, CDR2 YYNGEE. Trimming took 3 bases from V and 1 from J, leaving 11 bases between them. The CDR3 here is CASSATGTSYEQYF. CDR3 sequence (DNA): TGTGCCAGCAGCGCGACAGGCACTTCCTACGAGCAGTACTTC.

V is TRBV14 and J is TRBJ2-5; D ambiguous. The CDR3 runs 14 residues. Germline lookup yields CDR1 SGHDN and CDR2 FVKESK. V lost 0 bases and J 5 bases, leaving 10 bases between the germline ends. CDR3 protein: CASSQETRRETQYF. CDR3 DNA sequence: TGTGCCAGCAGCCAAGAGACTCGTCGGGAGACCCAGTACTTC.

This clonotype was recorded a few times. The J gene is TRBJ1-2, the V gene TRBV29-1; TRBD1 might be the D (5 bases). This CDR3 spans 12 amino acids. The V and J ends lost 3 bases and 7 bases respectively, with 12 bases between them. Germline CDR1 is SQVTM and CDR2 is ANQGSEA. CDR3 sequence reads: CSVEGREGGYTF. CDR3 DNA sequence: TGCAGCGTTGAGGGCAGGGAGGGTGGCTACACCTTC. Supplemented by reference TRBV29-1 and TRBJ1-2, the full variable domain reads SAVISQKPSRDICQRGTSLTIQCQVDSQVTMMFWYRQQPGQSLTLIATANQGSEATYESGFVIDKFPISRPNLTFSTLTVSNMSPEDSSIYLCSVEGREGGYTFGSGTRLTVV.

The chain employs TRBV10-3 and TRBJ2-7; D gene uncertain. Germline CDR1 and CDR2: ENHRY and SYGVKD. The CDR3 is made up of 14 amino acids. Trimming removed 3 bases at V and 12 bases at J, with 21 bases between. The CDR3 DNA reads as TGTGCCATCAGTGATATAGGCAAGCAAGAGACCCGGTACTTC. This gives the protein CAISDIGKQETRYF.

This sequence joins TRBV6-5 and TRBJ2-5; 7 bases agree with TRBD1. The better agreement between TRBJ2-7 and the DNA end casts doubt on the J call. This CDR3 contains 15 residues. The germline CDR1 and CDR2 sequences are MNHEY and SVGAGI. In DNA, the CDR3 is TGTGCCAGCAGTAAGACAGGGATAGGGGACTACGAGCAGTACTTC. Translation gives CASSKTGIGDYEQYF.

This chain uses TRBV4-1 with TRBJ2-1; 7 positions match TRBD2. Germline V gives CDR1 MGHRA, CDR2 YSYEKL. V gave up 1 base and J gave up 11 bases; unmatched junction bases: 14. The CDR3 covers 16 residues. DNA for the CDR3: TGCGCCAGCAGCCAAGCATCCGTAGCGGGCGTTCTCAAGCAGTTCTTC. Amino acids: CASSQASVAGVLKQFF.

DNA of the CDR3: TGTGCCAGCAGCTATGGAGACCCCTATGGCTACACCTTC. This sequence encodes CASSYGDPYGYTF. The J gene is TRBJ1-2, the V gene TRBV11-3, with D unresolved. CDR1 and CDR2 (germline): SGHNT, YENEEA. V was clipped by 4 bases and J by 4 bases, with 10 bases between them. This CDR3 spans 13 amino acids.

J is TRBJ2-1 and V is TRBV19; D gene ambiguous. Trimming cost V 2 bases and J 7 bases, with 3 bases left between them. The CDR3 sequence is 11 residues long. Per the germline V gene, CDR1 is LNHDA and CDR2 is SQIVND (reference sequence). The CDR3 here is CASSILNEQFF. The CDR3 DNA sequence: TGTGCCAGTAGTATACTTAATGAGCAGTTCTTC.

This clonotype occurred a few times. The genes are TRBV6-2 or TRBV6-3 and TRBJ2-5, with a weak D call TRBD1 (6 bases). The tail of the sequence fits TRBJ2-7 better, so the J call may be wrong. Germline assignment: CDR1 MNHEY and CDR2 SVGEGT. This CDR3 contains 15 residues. The CDR3 sequence is CASSSSRGNSYEQYF. The CDR3 bases are TGTGCCAGCAGTTCAAGCAGGGGAAATAGCTACGAGCAGTACTTC.

The chain is built from TRBV2 and TRBJ1-3; D remains unclear. Deletions cut 6 bases from V and 9 bases from J, with 15 bases between. The CDR3 spans 13 residues. Germline CDR1 and CDR2: SNHLY and FYNNEI. For the CDR3, the DNA is TGTGCCAGCAGCACCTCGGCAGGAGTCACCATATATTTT. As protein: CASSTSAGVTIYF.

The chain is built from TRBV3-1 and TRBJ2-5; 8 nucleotides agree with TRBD2. The better agreement between TRBJ2-7 and the DNA end casts doubt on the J call. The CDR3 is 15 amino acids. CDR1 is LGHDT and CDR2 is YNNKEL in the germline V gene (reference sequence). CDR3 DNA: TGTGCCAGCAGCCTCCTCGGGGGGGGGCTCTACGAGCAGTACTTC. Translating gives CASSLLGGGLYEQYF.

V is TRBV20-1 and J is TRBJ2-3; TRBD1 aligns across 7 bases. This CDR3 has 14 amino acids. Germline V gene sequence: CDR1 DFQATT, CDR2 SNEGSKA (reference sequence). The V segment lost 1 base and the J segment 5 bases; nucleotides outside the gene matches: 6. The CDR3 bases are TGCAGTGCTAGAGTAACAGGGGCGGTAGATACGCAGTATTTT. Translating gives CSARVTGAVDTQYF.

The chain uses TRBV7-9 and TRBJ2-1; tentatively, D is TRBD1 (5 bases). This CDR3 has 16 amino acids. V was pared by 7 bases and J by 6 bases, with 22 bases between. Germline lookup yields CDR1 SEHNR and CDR2 FQNEAQ (reference sequence). This CDR3 is CASTPLGRGSINEQFF. For the CDR3, the DNA is TGTGCCAGCACCCCTTTGGGTAGGGGATCTATCAATGAGCAGTTCTTC.

The rearrangement uses TRBV6-5 and TRBJ2-1; D may correspond to TRBD1 or TRBD2 (5 bases each). V was trimmed by 6 bases and J by 5 bases, leaving 17 bases between them. The CDR3 contains 15 residues. Per the germline V gene, CDR1 is MNHEY and CDR2 is SVGAGI. CDR3 DNA sequence: TGTGCCAGCAGGTCAGGGACGGCCTTCAACAATGAGCAGTTCTTC. This gives the protein CASRSGTAFNNEQFF.

This rearrangement joins TRBV29-1 to TRBJ2-7, with 9 bases lining up with TRBD1. Germline CDR1 SQVTM, CDR2 ANQGSEA. V was pared by 7 bases and J by 2 bases, with 6 bases of the junction left unmatched. This CDR3 region has 13 residues. CDR3 region: CSAQGAATYEQYF. CDR3 sequence (DNA): TGCAGCGCACAGGGGGCCGCCACCTACGAGCAGTACTTC.

Comment on this clonotype: One end of the junction fails to match germline, which may point to a read error. The chain uses TRBV4-3 and TRBJ2-5; D might be TRBD2 (6 bases). The CDR3 totals 14 residues. Germline V CDR1 and CDR2: LGHNA, YSLEER. CDR3 bases: TGCGCCAGCAGCCACCGGGAGCGGGCGGAGACCAAGTACTTC. Encoded protein: CASSHRERAETKYF.